These 5 T cell receptor beta chains share one sample of origin, sequenced in a study of cytomegalovirus exposure and HLA in healthy donors. The data were produced by immunoSEQ multiplex PCR, yet TCRdb's version contains in-frame clones alone and is incomplete. The sample comprises approximately 300,000 clones, 75% to 90% of which are singletons, and roughly 1.2% rests with the top ten. Source material: PBMCs. These receptors were obtained from a woman aged 30 to 39 in good health and CMV-seropositive.

The chain employs TRBV28 and TRBJ2-7; a weak D match, TRBD2 (6 bases). CDR1 and CDR2 from the germline V gene are MDHEN and SYDVKM. Trimming cost V 3 bases and J 0 bases, with 12 bases left between them. CDR3 length: 15 amino acids. The CDR3 spells CASSLGAGISYEQYF. The DNA of the CDR3 is TGTGCCAGCAGTTTGGGAGCGGGTATCTCCTACGAGCAGTACTTC.

The chain recombines TRBV27 with TRBJ1-2, with 10 bases lining up with TRBD1. CDR3 size: 14 residues. The germline CDR1 and CDR2 sequences are MNHEY and SMNVEV (reference sequence). With 7 bases clipped from V and 8 bases from J, the junction kept 10 bases outside the gene matches. CDR3: CASTPRQGARGYTF. The CDR3 nucleotides are TGTGCCAGCACCCCTAGACAGGGGGCAAGAGGCTACACCTTC.

The chain combines TRBV27 with TRBJ2-2, with 10 bases matching TRBD2. After removal of 2 bases from V and 6 bases from J, the junction contained 6 bases not matched to a gene. Germline CDR1 MNHEY, CDR2 SMNVEV (reference sequence). This CDR3 comprises 16 residues. CDR3 sequence reads: CASSLVKTSGPGELFF. As DNA, the CDR3 is TGTGCCAGCAGTTTAGTGAAGACTAGCGGGCCCGGGGAGCTGTTTTTT.

The chain links TRBV7-6 to TRBJ2-2; unclear D gene. With 1 base removed from V and 10 bases from J, the gap between germline ends came to 13 bases. CDR3 length: 14 residues. The germline gives CDR1 SGHVS, CDR2 FNYEAQ. CDR3: CASSLGPRPEELFF. The CDR3 DNA is TGTGCCAGCAGCTTAGGACCGAGGCCCGAGGAGCTGTTTTTT.

The chain uses TRBV9 and TRBJ1-2; D remains ambiguous. Germline CDR1 reads SGDLS; CDR2 reads YYNGEE. This CDR3 is built from 12 residues. V was shortened by 4 bases and J by 6 bases, with 10 bases between the two germline ends. For the CDR3, the DNA is TGTGCCAGCAGCCCAAACAGAGATGGCTACACCTTC. The encoded protein is CASSPNRDGYTF.